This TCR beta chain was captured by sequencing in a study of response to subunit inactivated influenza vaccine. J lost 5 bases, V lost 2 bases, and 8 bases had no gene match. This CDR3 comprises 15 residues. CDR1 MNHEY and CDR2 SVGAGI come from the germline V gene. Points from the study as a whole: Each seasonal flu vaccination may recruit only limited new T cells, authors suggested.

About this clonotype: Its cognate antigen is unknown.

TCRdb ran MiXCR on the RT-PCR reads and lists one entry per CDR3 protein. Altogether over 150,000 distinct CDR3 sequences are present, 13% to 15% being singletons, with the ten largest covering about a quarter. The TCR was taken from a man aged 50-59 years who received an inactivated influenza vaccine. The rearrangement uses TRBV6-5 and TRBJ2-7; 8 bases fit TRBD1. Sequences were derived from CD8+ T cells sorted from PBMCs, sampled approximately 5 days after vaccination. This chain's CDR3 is CASSYSRGRTHEQYF. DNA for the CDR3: TGTGCCAGCAGTTACAGCAGGGGGCGTACCCACGAGCAGTACTTC.